One sample yielded the 20 T cell receptor beta chains listed below, sequenced in a study of shared clonotypes between healthy human individuals. The assay was immunoSEQ multiplex PCR, and TCRdb's table has in-frame clones only and misses some. The table shows 2 million or so clones, with approximately 95% occurring only once. In the naive CD8 group, cells lacked CD45RO and were positively selected for CCR7, so terminally differentiated effector memory CD45RA+ cells were left out. What was sequenced was naive CD8+ T cells sorted from blood. These receptor sequences come from a man in his late teens or twenties in good health.

This sequence joins TRBV7-2 and TRBJ1-1; no reliable D call. This CDR3 region has 16 residues. Trimming removed 1 base from V and 4 bases from J, with 16 bases in between. Germline loops: CDR1 SGHTA, CDR2 FQGNSA. As DNA, the CDR3 is TGTGCCAGCAGCTTAGAGGCGAGGACTTTGGGCACTGAAGCTTTCTTT. Protein sequence: CASSLEARTLGTEAFF.

The V and J genes are TRBV5-6 and TRBJ2-7, with D possibly being TRBD2 (5 bases). The CDR3 has 14 amino acids. The ends were cut back, 6 bases at V and 1 base at J, with 14 bases in the middle. The V gene's germline CDR1 is SGHDT and CDR2 YYEEEE. The CDR3 region is CASTPGGRSYEQYF. In DNA form, the CDR3 reads TGTGCCAGCACCCCCGGAGGACGGTCCTACGAGCAGTACTTC.

The rearrangement links TRBV6-4 to TRBJ2-5; 7 bases match TRBD2. In germline, CDR1 is MRHNA, CDR2 SNTAGT. V was clipped by 4 bases and J by 1 base; unmatched bases: 6. CDR3 length: 15 amino acids. The CDR3 is CASSGLAVVQETQYF. In DNA, the CDR3 is TGTGCCAGCAGTGGCCTAGCGGTCGTCCAAGAGACCCAGTACTTC.

The chain is built from TRBV9 and TRBJ2-3, with D possibly matching TRBD2 (6 bases). There are 14 residues in the CDR3. V lost 0 bases and J 5 bases, leaving 10 bases between the germline ends. Germline V gene data show CDR1 as SGDLS and CDR2 as YYNGEE. The CDR3 region has the DNA TGTGCCAGCAGCGTAGCTTGGGGGGAAGATACGCAGTATTTT. Amino acids: CASSVAWGEDTQYF.

The CDR3 is CASRGRWEQYF. CDR3 DNA sequence: TGCGCCAGCCGGGGGAGATGGGAGCAGTACTTC. The V call is TRBV23-1, the J call TRBJ2-7, with D perhaps TRBD2 (6 bases). TRBV23-1 is marked as an open reading frame, function uncertain. V dropped 8 bases and J dropped 7 bases, with 12 bases sitting between them. The CDR3 is made up of 11 amino acids.

The count of this clone is one. The CDR3 DNA follows: TGTGCCTGGGGGTGGGAGACCCAGTACTTC. It encodes CAWGWETQYF. The chain combines TRBV30 with TRBJ2-5, with unresolved D. Germline lookup yields CDR1 GTSNPN and CDR2 SVGIG (reference sequence). The CDR3 is 10 amino acids. The V and J ends lost 5 bases and 5 bases respectively, with 6 bases between them.

V and J are TRBV19 and TRBJ2-7, with TRBD1 matching 9 bases. V dropped 6 bases and J dropped 6; count of bases not matched to a gene: 12. Germline V gene lookup returns CDR1 LNHDA and CDR2 SQIVND (reference sequence). The CDR3 has 15 amino acids. CDR3 protein: CASRVSGTGPSEQYF. CDR3 nucleotides: TGTGCCAGTAGAGTATCCGGGACAGGGCCCTCCGAGCAGTACTTC.

A remark on this clone: Other DNA sequences in the same sample also yield this CDR3. V is TRBV9 and J is TRBJ2-7, with D hard to call. V lost 4 bases and J lost 2, with 10 bases in between. This CDR3 is 13 amino acids long. CDR1 is SGDLS, CDR2 YYNGEE, per germline. The CDR3: CASSPGRTYEQYF. CDR3 nucleotide sequence: TGTGCCAGCAGCCCCGGACGGACCTACGAGCAGTACTTC.

The chain combines TRBV7-9 with TRBJ2-7; D not resolved. The CDR3 extends over 13 amino acids. V dropped 8 bases and J dropped 4 bases, with 15 bases sitting between them. CDR1 is SEHNR and CDR2 is FQNEAQ in the germline V gene (reference sequence). The CDR3 nucleotides read TGTGCCAGCGGACCAGGTACTCGATACGAGCAGTACTTC. It yields the protein CASGPGTRYEQYF. The full variable domain, completed using reference TRBV7-9 and TRBJ2-7, is DTGVSQNPRHKITKRGQNVTFRCDPISEHNRLYWYRQTLGQGPEFLTYFQNEAQLEKSRLLSDRFSAERPKGSFSTLEIQRTEQGDSAMYLCASGPGTRYEQYFGPGTRLTVT.

Comment on this clone: At the DNA level, this CDR3 is encoded by other sequences in the same sample as well. V is TRBV11-2 and J is TRBJ2-7, with 12 bases lining up with TRBD2. V gave up 1 base and J gave up 5 bases; unmatched junction bases: 0. This CDR3 is 14 amino acids long. CDR1 is SGHAT, CDR2 FQNNGV, per germline. The DNA for the CDR3 is TGTGCCAGCAGCTTAGGACTAGCGGGAGACGAGCAGTACTTC. Amino acids: CASSLGLAGDEQYF. Based on the CDR3 plus reference TRBV11-2 and TRBJ2-7, the full variable domain is EAGVAQSPRYKIIEKRQSVAFWCNPISGHATLYWYQQILGQGPKLLIQFQNNGVVDDSQLPKDRFSAERLKGVDSTLKIQPAKLEDSAVYLCASSLGLAGDEQYFGPGTRLTVT.

The chain recombines TRBV6-1 with TRBJ1-1; D may be TRBD1 (6 bases). Between the trimmed V and J ends, which lost 5 bases and 4 bases, there was a span of 14 bases. The germline gives CDR1 MNHNS, CDR2 SASEGT. This CDR3 region has 14 residues. The CDR3 sequence: CASSLGGWATEAFF. The CDR3 nucleotides are TGTGCCAGCAGTCTGGGGGGCTGGGCCACTGAAGCTTTCTTT.

The gene calls are TRBV28 and TRBJ2-7, with no clear D. This CDR3 is built from 13 residues. V was pared by 5 bases and J by 0 bases, with 8 bases between. Per germline, CDR1 MDHEN and CDR2 SYDVKM. Here the CDR3 DNA reads TGTGCCAGCAGTGGTGGGGTCTCCTACGAGCAGTACTTC. The encoded protein is CASSGGVSYEQYF.

This clone was observed a single time. The V and J genes are TRBV27 and TRBJ2-1, with D perhaps given as TRBD1 or TRBD2 (5 bases each). V was cut by 4 bases and J by 0 bases, with 13 bases left in between. Germline CDR1 and CDR2: MNHEY and SMNVEV (reference sequence). The CDR3 is 16 residues long. This chain's CDR3 is CASSSPLGVSYNEQFF. DNA of the CDR3: TGTGCCAGCAGTTCCCCCTTGGGGGTCTCCTACAATGAGCAGTTCTTC.

The rearrangement links TRBV29-1 to TRBJ1-2; no reliable D call. Trimming removed 5 bases at V and 5 bases at J, with 15 bases between. This CDR3 contains 13 residues. The germline V gene encodes CDR1 SQVTM and CDR2 ANQGSEA. The CDR3 nucleotides are TGCAGCGTTCCAGCGGACCCCCGGTATGGCTACACCTTC. Its translation: CSVPADPRYGYTF.

V usage is TRBV28 and J usage is TRBJ2-7; 7 nucleotides line up with TRBD1. Germline CDR1 MDHEN, CDR2 SYDVKM. The CDR3 contains 14 residues. Trimming removed 6 bases from V and 4 bases from J; junction bases left unmatched: 9. The CDR3 DNA is TGTGCCAGCAGGCCACCGGGACAGCCATACGAGCAGTACTTC. Translating it yields CASRPPGQPYEQYF.

Concerning this clone itself: At the DNA level, this CDR3 is encoded by other sequences in the same sample as well. V is TRBV4-1 and J is TRBJ1-3, with a tentative D call TRBD1 (5 bases). With 0 bases removed from V and 2 bases from J, the gap between germline ends came to 8 bases. This CDR3 spans 15 amino acids. The V gene's germline CDR1 is MGHRA and CDR2 YSYEKL. The CDR3 protein is CASSQDGGPGNTIYF. In nucleotides, the CDR3 is TGCGCCAGCAGCCAAGATGGGGGACCTGGAAACACCATATATTTT.

V is TRBV29-1 and J is TRBJ2-7, with 13 positions matching TRBD2. Unmatched junction bases numbered 6, after V lost 6 bases and J lost 4 bases. The CDR3 runs to 14 residues. Per the germline V gene, CDR1 is SQVTM and CDR2 is ANQGSEA. The CDR3 reads CSVGTSGVPYEQYF. CDR3 DNA: TGCAGCGTAGGGACTAGCGGGGTTCCGTACGAGCAGTACTTC.

V usage is TRBV7-9 and J usage is TRBJ2-7; 7 bases are a match to TRBD1. With V trimmed by 5 bases and J by 0 bases, 7 bases remained unmatched. This CDR3 contains 15 residues. CDR1 and CDR2 from the germline V gene are SEHNR and FQNEAQ (reference sequence). The CDR3 DNA reads as TGTGCCAGCAGCCTGAGCTGGGACAGCTCCTACGAGCAGTACTTC. This translates into CASSLSWDSSYEQYF. Full variable domain (outside the CDR3, taken from reference TRBV7-9 and TRBJ2-7): DTGVSQNPRHKITKRGQNVTFRCDPISEHNRLYWYRQTLGQGPEFLTYFQNEAQLEKSRLLSDRFSAERPKGSFSTLEIQRTEQGDSAMYLCASSLSWDSSYEQYFGPGTRLTVT.

The chain uses TRBV19 and TRBJ1-1; a possible D gene is TRBD1 (5 bases). Germline V gene data show CDR1 as LNHDA and CDR2 as SQIVND (reference sequence). There are 15 residues in the CDR3. The germline V and J ends were trimmed by 0 bases and 7 bases, with 15 bases remaining between them. The CDR3 loop is CASSIDDRRAYEAFF. As DNA, the CDR3 is TGTGCCAGTAGTATAGACGACAGACGGGCGTATGAAGCTTTCTTT.

The rearrangement links TRBV25-1 to TRBJ2-3; D is possibly TRBD2 (6 bases). The germline V gene has CDR1 MGHDK and CDR2 SYGVNS. V was cut by 7 bases and J by 2 bases, with 16 bases left in between. The CDR3 has 15 amino acids. The chain's CDR3 is CASMGPGLSTDTQYF. In nucleotides, the CDR3 is TGTGCCAGCATGGGACCGGGACTTTCCACAGATACGCAGTATTTT.